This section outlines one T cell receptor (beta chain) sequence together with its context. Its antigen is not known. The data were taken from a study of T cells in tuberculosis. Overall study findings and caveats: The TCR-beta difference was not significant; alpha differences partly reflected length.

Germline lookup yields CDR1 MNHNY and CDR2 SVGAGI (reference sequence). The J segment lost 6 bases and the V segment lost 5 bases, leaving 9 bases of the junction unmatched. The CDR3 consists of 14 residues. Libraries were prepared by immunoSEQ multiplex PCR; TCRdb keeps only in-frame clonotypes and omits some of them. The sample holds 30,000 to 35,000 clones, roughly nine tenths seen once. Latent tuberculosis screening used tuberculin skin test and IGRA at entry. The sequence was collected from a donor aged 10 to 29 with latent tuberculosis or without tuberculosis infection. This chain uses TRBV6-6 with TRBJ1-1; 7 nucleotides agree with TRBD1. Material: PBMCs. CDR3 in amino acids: CASSTSGGASEAFF. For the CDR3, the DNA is TGTGCCAGCAGTACGTCAGGGGGAGCCTCTGAAGCTTTCTTT.